This entry lists 8 T cell receptor beta chains sequenced from one sample in a study of cytomegalovirus exposure and HLA in healthy donors. The PCR had 60 Vbeta and 13 Jbeta primers. Only in-frame clones appear in the TCRdb table, and some are missing; sequencing was by immunoSEQ multiplex PCR. The table shows 130,000 to 150,000 clones, with 80% occurring only once. The specimen sequenced was PBMCs. The source of these receptors is a man aged 25-45 years in good health and CMV-seronegative.

The J gene is TRBJ2-5, the V gene TRBV28, with 11 bases fitting TRBD2. The CDR3 is made up of 14 amino acids. Per the germline V gene, CDR1 is MDHEN and CDR2 is SYDVKM. Trimming took 5 bases from V and 5 from J; bases not matched to a gene: 4. The CDR3 reads CASSRRTSGETQYF. The CDR3 coding sequence is TGTGCCAGCAGTCGTAGGACTAGCGGGGAGACCCAGTACTTC.

This CDR3 is CASSQGTSGTGEQYF. The CDR3 region has the DNA TGTGCCAGCAGCCAAGGGACTAGCGGGACGGGTGAGCAGTACTTC. This chain connects TRBV7-4 to TRBJ2-7; TRBD2 aligns across 13 bases. The germline gives CDR1 SGHVT, CDR2 SQSDAQ. With 5 bases clipped from V and 7 bases from J, the junction kept 8 bases outside the gene matches. The CDR3 is 15 amino acids. Combining the CDR3 with reference TRBV7-4 and TRBJ2-7 gives the whole variable domain GAGVSQSPRYKVAKRGRDVALRCDSISGHVTLYWYRQTLGQGSEVLTYSQSDAQRDKSGRPSGRFSAERPERSVSTLKIQRTEQGDSAVYLCASSQGTSGTGEQYFGPGTRLTVT.

The gene calls are TRBV5-1 and TRBJ1-1; TRBD1 matches at 10 bases. V gave up 5 bases and J gave up 0 bases; unmatched junction bases: 1. The CDR3 loop spans 14 amino acids. Germline V gene lookup returns CDR1 SGHRS and CDR2 YFSETQ. The CDR3 reads CASRTGGMNTEAFF. The CDR3 bases are TGCGCCAGCAGGACAGGGGGCATGAACACTGAAGCTTTCTTT.

This chain uses TRBV30 with TRBJ1-1; possibly TRBD1 for D (6 bases). V was cut by 0 bases and J by 4 bases, with 15 bases left in between. This CDR3 has 15 residues. Germline values: CDR1 GTSNPN, CDR2 SVGIG (reference sequence). CDR3 loop: CAWSVGYRVVTEAFF. CDR3 DNA: TGTGCCTGGAGTGTAGGTTACAGGGTTGTCACTGAAGCTTTCTTT.

V and J are TRBV6-5 and TRBJ2-1; 7 bases match TRBD1. This CDR3 comprises 12 residues. Per the germline V gene, CDR1 is MNHEY and CDR2 is SVGAGI. The V and J ends lost 7 bases and 6 bases, in that order; junction bases with no gene match: 3. CDR3 region: CASTGTVNEQFF. DNA for the CDR3: TGTGCCAGCACCGGGACAGTCAATGAGCAGTTCTTC.

The chain combines TRBV11-1 with TRBJ2-5; D not certain. Germline-derived CDR1 and CDR2 are SGHAT and FQDESV (reference sequence). This CDR3 has 15 amino acids. Trimming shortened V by 3 bases and J by 4 bases, and 15 bases separated the two germline ends. The CDR3 bases are TGTGCCAGCAGCTTCGGCCTCGATGGAGCAGAGACCCAGTACTTC. Its protein product is CASSFGLDGAETQYF.

V usage is TRBV28 and J usage is TRBJ1-5; D call uncertain. CDR1 is MDHEN, CDR2 SYDVKM, per germline. This CDR3 is built from 15 residues. Trimming took off 6 bases at V and 5 bases at J, with 17 bases between the two ends. The CDR3 nucleotides are TGTGCCAGCAGCCCCGAAGCGCTGGTTTATCAGCCCCAGCATTTT. Residues: CASSPEALVYQPQHF.

In its sample, this clone was seen a few times. The gene calls are TRBV5-6 and TRBJ1-1; possible D gene TRBD1, 6 bases. Trimming stripped 3 bases from V and 3 bases from J, with 18 bases between. CDR1 SGHDT and CDR2 YYEEEE come from the germline V gene. The length of the CDR3 is 16 residues. CDR3 residues: CASSSRTVTWDTEAFF. DNA of the CDR3: TGTGCCAGCAGCTCCCGGACAGTCACCTGGGACACTGAAGCTTTCTTT.